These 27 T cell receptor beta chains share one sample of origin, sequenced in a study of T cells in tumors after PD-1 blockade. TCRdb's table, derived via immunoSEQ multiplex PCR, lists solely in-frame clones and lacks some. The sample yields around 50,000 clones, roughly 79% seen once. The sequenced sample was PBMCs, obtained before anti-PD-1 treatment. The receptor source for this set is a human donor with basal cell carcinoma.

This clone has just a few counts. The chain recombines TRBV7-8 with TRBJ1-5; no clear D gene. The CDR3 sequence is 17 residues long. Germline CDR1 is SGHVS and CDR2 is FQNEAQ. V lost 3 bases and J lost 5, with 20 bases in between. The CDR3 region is CASSFGREDRFHQPQHF. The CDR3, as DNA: TGTGCCAGCAGCTTTGGCCGGGAGGATCGCTTCCATCAGCCCCAGCATTTT.

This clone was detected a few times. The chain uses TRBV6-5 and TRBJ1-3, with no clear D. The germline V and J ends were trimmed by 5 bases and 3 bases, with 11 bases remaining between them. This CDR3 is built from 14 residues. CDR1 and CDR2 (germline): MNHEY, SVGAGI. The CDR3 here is CASSPGYFGNTIYF. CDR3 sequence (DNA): TGTGCCAGCAGTCCCGGATATTTTGGAAACACCATATATTTT.

CDR3 in DNA: TGTGCCACCAGTAGTGGGACAGGGTCTCTACAGCCCCAGCATTTT. Translated: CATSSGTGSLQPQHF. The rearrangement uses TRBV24-1 and TRBJ1-5, with 9 bases lining up with TRBD1. CDR3 size: 15 residues. After removal of 6 bases from V and 7 bases from J, the junction contained 9 bases not matched to a gene. The V gene's germline CDR1 is KGHDR and CDR2 SFDVKD.

The CDR3 protein is CASSPTGSKDTQYF. The CDR3 region has the DNA TGCGCCAGCAGCCCGACAGGGTCCAAAGATACGCAGTATTTT. V gene TRBV5-1 combines with J gene TRBJ2-3; 7 nucleotides agree with TRBD1. This CDR3 has 14 amino acids. Germline values: CDR1 SGHRS, CDR2 YFSETQ. The ends lost 4 bases at V and 5 bases at J; junction bases unmatched: 7.

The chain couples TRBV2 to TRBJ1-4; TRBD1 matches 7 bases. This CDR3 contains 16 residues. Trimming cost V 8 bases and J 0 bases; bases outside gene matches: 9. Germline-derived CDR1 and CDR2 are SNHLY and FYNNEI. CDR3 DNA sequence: TGTGCCAGCTTAATGGGCAGGGGGGCAACTAATGAAAAACTGTTTTTT. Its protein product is CASLMGRGATNEKLFF.

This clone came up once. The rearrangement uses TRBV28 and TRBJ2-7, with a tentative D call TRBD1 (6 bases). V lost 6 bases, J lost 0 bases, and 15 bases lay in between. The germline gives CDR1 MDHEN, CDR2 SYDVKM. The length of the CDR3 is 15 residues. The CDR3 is CASRLRGPSSYEQYF. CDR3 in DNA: TGTGCCAGCAGACTCAGGGGCCCGAGCTCCTACGAGCAGTACTTC. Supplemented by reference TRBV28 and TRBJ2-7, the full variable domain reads DVKVTQSSRYLVKRTGEKVFLECVQDMDHENMFWYRQDPGLGLRLIYFSYDVKMKEKGDIPEGYSVSREKKERFSLILESASTNQTSMYLCASRLRGPSSYEQYFGPGTRLTVT.

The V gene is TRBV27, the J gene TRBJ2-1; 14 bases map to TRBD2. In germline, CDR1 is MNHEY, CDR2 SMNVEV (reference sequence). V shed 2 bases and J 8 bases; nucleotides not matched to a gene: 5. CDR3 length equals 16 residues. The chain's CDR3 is CASSLGLAGGPHEQFF. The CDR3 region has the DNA TGTGCCAGCAGTTTAGGACTAGCGGGAGGCCCCCATGAGCAGTTCTTC.

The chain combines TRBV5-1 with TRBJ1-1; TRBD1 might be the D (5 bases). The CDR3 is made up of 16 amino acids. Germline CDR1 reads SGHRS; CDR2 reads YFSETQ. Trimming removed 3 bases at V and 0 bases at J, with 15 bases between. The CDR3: CASSWSGGNMNTEAFF. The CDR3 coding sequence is TGCGCCAGCAGCTGGTCGGGGGGTAACATGAACACTGAAGCTTTCTTT.

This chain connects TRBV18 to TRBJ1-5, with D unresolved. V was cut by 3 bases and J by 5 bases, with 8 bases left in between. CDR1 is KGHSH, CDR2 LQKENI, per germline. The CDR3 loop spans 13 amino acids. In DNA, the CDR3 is TGTGCCAGCTCACCCACGTACGATCAGCCCCAGCATTTT. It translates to CASSPTYDQPQHF.

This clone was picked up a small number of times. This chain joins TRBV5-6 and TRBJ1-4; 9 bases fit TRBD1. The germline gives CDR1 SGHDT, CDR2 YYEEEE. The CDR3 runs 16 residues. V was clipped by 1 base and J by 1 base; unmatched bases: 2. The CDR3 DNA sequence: TGTGCCAGCAGCTTGAGACAGGGGGGAACTAATGAAAAACTGTTTTTT. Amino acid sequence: CASSLRQGGTNEKLFF.

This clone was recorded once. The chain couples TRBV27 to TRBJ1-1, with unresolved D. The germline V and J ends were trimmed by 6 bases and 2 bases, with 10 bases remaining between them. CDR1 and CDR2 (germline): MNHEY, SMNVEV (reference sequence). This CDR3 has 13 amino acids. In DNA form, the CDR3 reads TGTGCCAGCAGCCCTGGTGGCAACACTGAAGCTTTCTTT. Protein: CASSPGGNTEAFF.

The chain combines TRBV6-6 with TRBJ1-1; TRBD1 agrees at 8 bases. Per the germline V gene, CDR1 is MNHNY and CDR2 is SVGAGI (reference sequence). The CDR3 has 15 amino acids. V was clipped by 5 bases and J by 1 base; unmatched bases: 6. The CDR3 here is CASSPLDRGNTEAFF. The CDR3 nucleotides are TGTGCCAGCAGTCCATTAGACAGGGGGAACACTGAAGCTTTCTTT.

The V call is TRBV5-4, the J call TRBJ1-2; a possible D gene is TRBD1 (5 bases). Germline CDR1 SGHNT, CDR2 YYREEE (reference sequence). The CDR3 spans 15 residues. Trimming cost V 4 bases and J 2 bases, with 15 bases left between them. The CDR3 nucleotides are TGTGCCAGCAGCCTAACAGGAGTTGCAAACTATGGCTACACCTTC. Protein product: CASSLTGVANYGYTF.

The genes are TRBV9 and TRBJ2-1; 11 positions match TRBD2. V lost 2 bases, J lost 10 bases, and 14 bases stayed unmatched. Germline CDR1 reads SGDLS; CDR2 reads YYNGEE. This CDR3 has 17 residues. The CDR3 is CASSVGGASGGTREQFF. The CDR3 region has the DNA TGTGCCAGCAGCGTGGGAGGGGCTAGCGGGGGGACCCGGGAGCAGTTCTTC. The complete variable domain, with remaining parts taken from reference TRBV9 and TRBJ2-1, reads DSGVTQTPKHLITATGQRVTLRCSPRSGDLSVYWYQQSLDQGLQFLIQYYNGEERAKGNILERFSAQQFPDLHSELNLSSLELGDSALYFCASSVGGASGGTREQFFGPGTRLTVL.

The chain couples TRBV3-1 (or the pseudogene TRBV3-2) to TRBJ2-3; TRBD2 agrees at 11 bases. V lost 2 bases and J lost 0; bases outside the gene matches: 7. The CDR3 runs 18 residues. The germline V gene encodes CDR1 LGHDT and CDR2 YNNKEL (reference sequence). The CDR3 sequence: CASSQTSGRGASTDTQYF. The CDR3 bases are TGTGCCAGCAGCCAAACTAGCGGGAGAGGGGCTAGCACAGATACGCAGTATTTT.

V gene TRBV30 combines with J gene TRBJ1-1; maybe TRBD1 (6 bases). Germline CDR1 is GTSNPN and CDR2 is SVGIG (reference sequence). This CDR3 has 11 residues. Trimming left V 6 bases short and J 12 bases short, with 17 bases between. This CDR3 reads CACKGGGKTFF. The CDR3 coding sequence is TGTGCCTGCAAGGGGGGGGGTAAGACTTTCTTT.

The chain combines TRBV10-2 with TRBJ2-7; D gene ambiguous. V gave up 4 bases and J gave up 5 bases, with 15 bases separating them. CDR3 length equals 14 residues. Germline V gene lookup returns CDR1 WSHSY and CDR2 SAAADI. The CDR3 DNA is TGCGCCAGCAGTGCAAATATTGGGGTCCACGAGCAGTACTTC. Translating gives CASSANIGVHEQYF.

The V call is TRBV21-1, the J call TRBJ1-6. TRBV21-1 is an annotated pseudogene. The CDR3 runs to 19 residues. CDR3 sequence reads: CASSKPGPISSSYNSPLHF. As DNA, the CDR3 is TGTGCCAGCAGCAAACCGGGACCCATCTCAAGCTCCTATAATTCACCCCTCCACTTT.

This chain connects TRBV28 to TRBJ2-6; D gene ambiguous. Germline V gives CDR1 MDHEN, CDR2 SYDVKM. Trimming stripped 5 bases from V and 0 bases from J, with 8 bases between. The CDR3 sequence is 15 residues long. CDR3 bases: TGTGCCAGCAGTACTACAAGCTCTGGGGCCAACGTCCTGACTTTC. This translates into CASSTTSSGANVLTF.

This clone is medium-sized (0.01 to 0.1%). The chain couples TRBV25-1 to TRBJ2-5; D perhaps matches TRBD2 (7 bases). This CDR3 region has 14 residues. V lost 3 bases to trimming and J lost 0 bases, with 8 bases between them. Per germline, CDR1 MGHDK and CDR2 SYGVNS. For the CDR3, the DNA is TGTGCCAGCAGTGAGCGGGGGCACCAAGAGACCCAGTACTTC. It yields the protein CASSERGHQETQYF.

This CDR3 is CAWRRTTNTEAFF. The CDR3 DNA sequence: TGTGCCTGGAGACGCACAACGAACACTGAAGCTTTCTTT. V and J are TRBV30 and TRBJ1-1; D gene ambiguous. Germline CDR1 GTSNPN, CDR2 SVGIG (reference sequence). V gave up 3 bases and J gave up 1 base, with 9 bases separating them. This CDR3 is 13 amino acids long.

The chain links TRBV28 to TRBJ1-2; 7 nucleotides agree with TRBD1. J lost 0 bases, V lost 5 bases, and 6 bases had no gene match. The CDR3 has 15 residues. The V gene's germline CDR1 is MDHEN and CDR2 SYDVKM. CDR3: CASSPTTGTNYGYTF. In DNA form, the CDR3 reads TGTGCCAGCAGTCCTACGACAGGGACTAACTATGGCTACACCTTC.

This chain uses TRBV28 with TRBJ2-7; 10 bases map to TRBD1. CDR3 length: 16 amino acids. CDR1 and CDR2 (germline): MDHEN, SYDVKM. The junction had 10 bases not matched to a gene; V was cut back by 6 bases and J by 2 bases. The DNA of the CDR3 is TGTGCCAGCAGCCCCTGGCAGGGACAGGGGACCTACGAGCAGTACTTC. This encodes CASSPWQGQGTYEQYF. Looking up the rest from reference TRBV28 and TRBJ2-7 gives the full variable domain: DVKVTQSSRYLVKRTGEKVFLECVQDMDHENMFWYRQDPGLGLRLIYFSYDVKMKEKGDIPEGYSVSREKKERFSLILESASTNQTSMYLCASSPWQGQGTYEQYFGPGTRLTVT.

The CDR3 bases are TGCGCCAGCAGCCAAGAGGTTAGGGGAAAGGAAACAGATACGCAGTATTTT. Its translation is CASSQEVRGKETDTQYF. The chain uses TRBV4-1 and TRBJ2-3; D possibly corresponds to TRBD1 (5 bases). The CDR3 loop spans 17 amino acids. Germline CDR1 and CDR2: MGHRA and YSYEKL. Trimming pared 0 bases from V and 3 bases from J, leaving 16 bases between.

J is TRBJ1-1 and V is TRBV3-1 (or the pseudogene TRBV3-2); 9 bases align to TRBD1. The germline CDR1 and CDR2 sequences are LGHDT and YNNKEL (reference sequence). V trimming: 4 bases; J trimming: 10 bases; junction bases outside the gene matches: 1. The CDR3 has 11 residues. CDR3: CASSRGQGAFF. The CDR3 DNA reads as TGTGCCAGCAGCCGGGGACAGGGAGCTTTCTTT.

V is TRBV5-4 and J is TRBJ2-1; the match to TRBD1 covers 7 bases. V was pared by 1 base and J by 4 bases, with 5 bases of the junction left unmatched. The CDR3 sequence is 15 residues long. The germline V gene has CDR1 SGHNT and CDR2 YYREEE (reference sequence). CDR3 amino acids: CASSLRGGRYNEQFF. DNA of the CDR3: TGTGCCAGCAGCTTGCGAGGGGGCAGATACAATGAGCAGTTCTTC.

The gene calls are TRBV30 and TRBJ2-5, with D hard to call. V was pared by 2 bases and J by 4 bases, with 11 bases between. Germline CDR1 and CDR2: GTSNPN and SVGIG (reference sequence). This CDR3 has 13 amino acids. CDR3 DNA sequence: TGTGCCTGGAGTAGGCAAGGGTCAGAGACCCAGTACTTC. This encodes CAWSRQGSETQYF.